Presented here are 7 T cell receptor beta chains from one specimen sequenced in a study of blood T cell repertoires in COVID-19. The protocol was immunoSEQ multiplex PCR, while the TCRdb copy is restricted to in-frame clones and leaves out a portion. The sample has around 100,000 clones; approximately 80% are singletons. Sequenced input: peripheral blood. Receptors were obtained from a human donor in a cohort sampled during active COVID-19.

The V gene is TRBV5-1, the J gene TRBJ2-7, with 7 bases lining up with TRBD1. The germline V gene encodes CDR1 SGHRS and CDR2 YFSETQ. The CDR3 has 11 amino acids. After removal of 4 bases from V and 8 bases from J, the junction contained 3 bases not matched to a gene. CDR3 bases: TGCGCCAGCAGCGAACAGGGGCAGCAGTACTTC. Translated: CASSEQGQQYF.

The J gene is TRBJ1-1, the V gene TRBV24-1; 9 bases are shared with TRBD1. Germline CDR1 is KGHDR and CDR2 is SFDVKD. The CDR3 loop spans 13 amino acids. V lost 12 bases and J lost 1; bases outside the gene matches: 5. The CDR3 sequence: CAASTGGNTEAFF. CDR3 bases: TGTGCCGCCTCGACAGGGGGGAACACTGAAGCTTTCTTT.

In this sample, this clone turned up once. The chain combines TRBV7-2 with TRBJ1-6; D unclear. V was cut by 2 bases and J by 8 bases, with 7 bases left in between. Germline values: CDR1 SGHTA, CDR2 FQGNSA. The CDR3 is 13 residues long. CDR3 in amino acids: CASSLTRDSPLHF. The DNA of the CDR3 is TGTGCCAGCAGCTTAACCCGCGATTCACCCCTCCACTTT. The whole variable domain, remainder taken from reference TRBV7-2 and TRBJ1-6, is GAGVSQSPSNKVTEKGKDVELRCDPISGHTALYWYRQSLGQGLEFLIYFQGNSAPDKSGLPSDRFSAERTGGSVSTLTIQRTQQEDSAVYLCASSLTRDSPLHFGNGTRLTVT.

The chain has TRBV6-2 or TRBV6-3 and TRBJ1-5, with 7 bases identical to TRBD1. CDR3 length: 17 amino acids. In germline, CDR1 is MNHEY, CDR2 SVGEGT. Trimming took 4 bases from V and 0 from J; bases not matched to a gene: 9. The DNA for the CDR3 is TGTGCCAGCAGTTCGAACAGGGGCGTTTATAGCAATCAGCCCCAGCATTTT. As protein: CASSSNRGVYSNQPQHF.

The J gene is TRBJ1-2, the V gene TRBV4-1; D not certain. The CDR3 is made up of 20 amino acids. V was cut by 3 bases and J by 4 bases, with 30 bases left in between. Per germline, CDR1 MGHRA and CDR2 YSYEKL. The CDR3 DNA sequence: TGCGCCAGCAGCCATTATTTACCGAGGGCAGACCCCACTAAACCCTATGGCTACACCTTC. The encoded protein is CASSHYLPRADPTKPYGYTF.

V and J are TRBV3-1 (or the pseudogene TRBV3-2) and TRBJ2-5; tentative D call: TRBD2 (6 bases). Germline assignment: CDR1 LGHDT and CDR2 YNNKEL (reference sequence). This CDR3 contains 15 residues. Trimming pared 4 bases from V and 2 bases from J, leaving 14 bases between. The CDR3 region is CASSRFGGSQETQYF. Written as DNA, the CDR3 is TGTGCCAGCAGCCGATTCGGGGGATCTCAAGAGACCCAGTACTTC.

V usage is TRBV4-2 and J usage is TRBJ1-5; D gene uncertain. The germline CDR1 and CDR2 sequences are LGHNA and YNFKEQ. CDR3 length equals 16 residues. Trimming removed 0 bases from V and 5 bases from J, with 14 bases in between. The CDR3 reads CASSQEVVGSYQPQHF. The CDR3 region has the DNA TGTGCCAGCAGCCAAGAGGTAGTGGGGAGTTATCAGCCCCAGCATTTT.